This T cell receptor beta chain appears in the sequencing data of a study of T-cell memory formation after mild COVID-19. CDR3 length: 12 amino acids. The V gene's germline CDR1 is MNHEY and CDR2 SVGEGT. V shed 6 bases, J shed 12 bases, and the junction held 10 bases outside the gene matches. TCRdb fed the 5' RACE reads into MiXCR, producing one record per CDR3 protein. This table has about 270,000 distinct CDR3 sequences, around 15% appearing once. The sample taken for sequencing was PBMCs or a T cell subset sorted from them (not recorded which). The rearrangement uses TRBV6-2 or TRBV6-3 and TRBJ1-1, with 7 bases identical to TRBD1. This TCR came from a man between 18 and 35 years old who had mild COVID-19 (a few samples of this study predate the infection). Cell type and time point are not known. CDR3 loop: CASSLPTGETFF. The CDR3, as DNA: TGTGCCAGCAGCCTACCCACAGGGGAAACTTTCTTT.